These 23 T cell receptor beta chains came from one sample sequenced in a study of T cells in Graves' hyperthyroidism and ophthalmopathy. Amplification targeted TCR beta CDR3 regions from RNA transcripts. Carried out on the TCR CDR3, a first-round RT-PCR used the HTBI primer set. TCRdb re-derived calls from the multiplex PCR reads in MiXCR, one entry per CDR3 protein. The table lists around 760,000 distinct CDR3 sequences, around 40% of them singletons. The sequenced sample consisted of blood. The receptors were sampled from a woman aged 40 to 50 with Graves' hyperthyroidism.

This clonotype came up a few times. The V call is TRBV12-3 or TRBV12-4, the J call TRBJ1-5; 9 positions match TRBD1. The CDR3 spans 16 residues. After removal of 2 bases from V and 6 bases from J, the junction contained 8 bases not matched to a gene. CDR3 coding DNA: TGTGCCAGCAGTTTATTCCGGGGACAGGGCGTTCAGCCCCAGCATTTT. It translates to CASSLFRGQGVQPQHF.

This clonotype was seen more than once but under ten times. This chain uses TRBV3-1 with TRBJ1-4; 11 positions agree with TRBD1. The CDR3 runs to 15 residues. Germline V gene sequence: CDR1 LGHDT, CDR2 YNNKEL (reference sequence). The ends lost 1 base at V and 10 bases at J; junction bases unmatched: 5. CDR3 sequence reads: CASSQGTGGFGKLFF. CDR3 bases: TGTGCCAGCAGCCAAGGGACAGGGGGCTTCGGAAAACTGTTTTTT.

This clonotype was recorded at least ten times. V is TRBV25-1 and J is TRBJ1-1; tentative D call: TRBD1 (6 bases). Between the trimmed V and J ends, which lost 7 bases and 4 bases, there was a span of 19 bases. Germline assignment: CDR1 MGHDK and CDR2 SYGVNS. The CDR3 is 15 amino acids. The CDR3 nucleotides are TGTGCCAGCAATACCGGGACATGGGGGAGCACTGAAGCTTTCTTT. It is translated as CASNTGTWGSTEAFF.

J is TRBJ2-5 and V is TRBV5-8, with 7 nucleotides matching TRBD1. This CDR3 has 14 amino acids. CDR1 is SGHTS, CDR2 YDEGEE, per germline. Trimming removed 4 bases from V and 4 bases from J; junction bases left unmatched: 7. Written as DNA, the CDR3 is TGTGCCAGCAGCCCAGAGGGACAGCGAGAGACCCAGTACTTC. It specifies CASSPEGQRETQYF.

In its sample, this clonotype was seen many times. The chain couples TRBV7-9 to TRBJ1-1; D call uncertain. Germline CDR1 reads SEHNR; CDR2 reads FQNEAQ (reference sequence). This CDR3 is 13 amino acids long. V was trimmed by 6 bases and J by 4 bases, leaving 12 bases between them. CDR3 sequence: CASSPTGSTEAFF. In nucleotides, the CDR3 is TGTGCCAGCAGTCCCACGGGGTCCACTGAAGCTTTCTTT.

This clonotype appeared a few times. The chain recombines TRBV7-9 with TRBJ1-3; 10 bases agree with TRBD1. This CDR3 contains 15 residues. Germline CDR1 and CDR2: SEHNR and FQNEAQ (reference sequence). After removal of 3 bases from V and 3 bases from J, the junction contained 2 bases not matched to a gene. CDR3 region: CASSLGQGYGNTIYF. The CDR3 DNA reads TGTGCCAGCAGCTTGGGACAGGGGTATGGAAACACCATATATTTT.

A word on this clonotype: A much larger clone is a single base away; this may be a read error. The J gene is TRBJ1-2, the V gene TRBV2; no clear D gene. This CDR3 spans 14 amino acids. CDR1 SNHLY and CDR2 FYNNEI come from the germline V gene. The CDR3 reads CASSSFGVLYGHTF. The CDR3 region has the DNA TGTGCCAGCAGTTCCTTCGGAGTCCTCTATGGCCACACCTTC. Full variable domain (outside the CDR3, taken from reference TRBV2 and TRBJ1-2): EPEVTQTPSHQVTQMGQEVILRCVPISNHLYFYWYRQILGQKVEFLVSFYNNEISEKSEIFDDQFSVERPDGSNFTLKIRSTKLEDSAMYFCASSSFGVLYGHTFGSGTRLTVV.

The V call is TRBV2, the J call TRBJ2-7, with 7 bases that match TRBD1. This CDR3 region has 19 residues. V shed 6 bases and J 0 bases; nucleotides not matched to a gene: 20. Germline lookup yields CDR1 SNHLY and CDR2 FYNNEI. The DNA for the CDR3 is TGTGCCAGCAGCCCTATACTCGCAGTTCGGACAGGAAGCTCCTACGAGCAGTACTTC. Its translation is CASSPILAVRTGSSYEQYF. The full variable domain, with the rest looked up from reference TRBV2 and TRBJ2-7, is EPEVTQTPSHQVTQMGQEVILRCVPISNHLYFYWYRQILGQKVEFLVSFYNNEISEKSEIFDDQFSVERPDGSNFTLKIRSTKLEDSAMYFCASSPILAVRTGSSYEQYFGPGTRLTVT.

This clonotype was seen repeatedly, ten times or more. The V and J genes are TRBV20-1 and TRBJ2-5; D not certain. The CDR3 sequence is 11 residues long. Germline V gene lookup returns CDR1 DFQATT and CDR2 SNEGSKA (reference sequence). Trimming shortened V by 5 bases and J by 5 bases, and 9 bases separated the two germline ends. CDR3 bases: TGCAGTGCTTATCTCGGCGAGACCCAGTACTTC. This gives the protein CSAYLGETQYF.

This clonotype was seen at least ten times. This chain links TRBV29-1 with TRBJ2-7; a possible D gene is TRBD1 (6 bases). Trimming removed 6 bases from V and 7 bases from J, with 22 bases in between. This CDR3 spans 14 amino acids. From germline, CDR1 is SQVTM and CDR2 ANQGSEA. The chain's CDR3 is CSVGMDSPPREQYF. Here the CDR3 DNA reads TGCAGCGTAGGTATGGACAGCCCTCCTAGGGAGCAGTACTTC.

This clonotype turned up a few times. This chain links TRBV5-1 with TRBJ2-5; 8 nucleotides match TRBD2. This CDR3 region has 15 residues. V lost 0 bases to trimming and J lost 7 bases; unmatched junction nucleotides: 8. Germline-derived CDR1 and CDR2 are SGHRS and YFSETQ. The CDR3 reads CASSLGSGASGTQYF. CDR3 nucleotide sequence: TGCGCCAGCAGCTTGGGTAGCGGGGCATCGGGGACCCAGTACTTC. Drawing the rest from reference TRBV5-1 and TRBJ2-5, the complete variable domain is KAGVTQTPRYLIKTRGQQVTLSCSPISGHRSVSWYQQTPGQGLQFLFEYFSETQRNKGNFPGRFSGRQFSNSRSEMNVSTLELGDSALYLCASSLGSGASGTQYFGPGTRLLVL.

This clonotype was seen more than once but under ten times. The rearrangement uses TRBV5-1 and TRBJ2-7, with D tentatively TRBD1 (7 bases). Deletions cut 0 bases from V and 1 base from J, with 14 bases between. CDR3 length: 16 amino acids. CDR1 SGHRS and CDR2 YFSETQ come from the germline V gene. CDR3 in DNA: TGCGCCAGCAGCTTGGCCGCGGGACAGCTATCCTACGAGCAGTACTTC. Amino acids: CASSLAAGQLSYEQYF.

The chain carries TRBV20-1 and TRBJ2-7; D is uncertain. The CDR3 loop spans 13 amino acids. Trimming shortened V by 3 bases and J by 5 bases, and 14 bases separated the two germline ends. The germline gives CDR1 DFQATT, CDR2 SNEGSKA (reference sequence). CDR3 in amino acids: CSARDSAKNEQYF. The DNA of the CDR3 is TGCAGTGCTAGGGATTCAGCGAAGAACGAGCAGTACTTC.

This chain uses TRBV2 with TRBJ2-4; D call uncertain. The length of the CDR3 is 16 residues. Trimming left V 2 bases short and J 0 bases short, with 11 bases between. The germline V gene encodes CDR1 SNHLY and CDR2 FYNNEI. The CDR3 sequence: CASSESGGLAKNIQYF. The DNA of the CDR3 is TGTGCCAGCAGTGAATCGGGCGGTCTAGCCAAAAACATTCAGTACTTC.

On this clonotype itself: This clone may be a read error of a much larger clone one base away. The chain links TRBV10-2 to TRBJ2-7, with D perhaps given as TRBD1 or TRBD2 (6 bases each). The CDR3 sequence is 16 residues long. In germline, CDR1 is WSHSY, CDR2 SAAADI. Trimming shortened V by 2 bases and J by 5 bases, and 19 bases separated the two germline ends. This CDR3 reads CASSERGDGQRDEQYF. In DNA form, the CDR3 reads TGCGCCAGCAGTGAGAGGGGGGATGGACAGCGGGACGAGCAGTACTTC.

This chain uses TRBV10-3 with TRBJ1-2, with 9 bases matching TRBD1. V shed 6 bases and J 7 bases; nucleotides not matched to a gene: 6. CDR1 ENHRY and CDR2 SYGVKD come from the germline V gene. The CDR3 covers 13 residues. The CDR3 loop is CAISPQGARGYTF. DNA for the CDR3: TGTGCCATCAGCCCACAGGGGGCGCGTGGCTACACCTTC.

As for this clonotype: This may come from a read error, since a much larger clone is one base off. The gene calls are TRBV7-9 and TRBJ1-4; 9 bases are shared with TRBD1. The CDR3 is 14 amino acids. Germline CDR1 SEHNR, CDR2 FQNEAQ (reference sequence). In DNA form, the CDR3 reads TGTGCCAGCAGCTTTAGGACAGGGGAAGAAAAACTGGTTTTT. It yields the protein CASSFRTGEEKLVF.

This clonotype occurred once. Here the CDR3 reads CASSSGRNHSPLHF. DNA for the CDR3: TGTGCCAGCAGCTCGGGACGGAATCATTCACCCCTCCACTTT. The gene calls are TRBV7-2 and TRBJ1-6, with a possible D match to TRBD1 (5 bases). Trimming stripped 4 bases from V and 8 bases from J, with 12 bases between. This CDR3 has 14 amino acids. Germline CDR1 is SGHTA and CDR2 is FQGNSA. Combining the CDR3 with reference TRBV7-2 and TRBJ1-6 gives the whole variable domain GAGVSQSPSNKVTEKGKDVELRCDPISGHTALYWYRQSLGQGLEFLIYFQGNSAPDKSGLPSDRFSAERTGGSVSTLTIQRTQQEDSAVYLCASSSGRNHSPLHFGNGTRLTVT.

The gene calls are TRBV29-1 and TRBJ1-2; 10 bases are shared with TRBD1. The germline CDR1 and CDR2 sequences are SQVTM and ANQGSEA. The CDR3 spans 13 residues. With V trimmed by 4 bases and J by 6 bases, 5 bases remained unmatched. CDR3 DNA sequence: TGCAGCGTTGGGACAGGGGGTAGGGATGGCTACACCTTC. It encodes CSVGTGGRDGYTF.

V usage is TRBV4-1 and J usage is TRBJ1-5, with a weak D call TRBD1 (5 bases). CDR3 length: 14 residues. Looked up from germline, CDR1 is MGHRA and CDR2 is YSYEKL. With 5 bases removed from V and 4 bases from J, the gap between germline ends came to 12 bases. DNA of the CDR3: TGCGCCAGCAGCTACGGGGGGAAGAATCAGCCCCAGCATTTT. As protein: CASSYGGKNQPQHF.

This clonotype was observed a handful of times. This chain uses TRBV19 with TRBJ1-4; D is ambiguous. With 3 bases removed from V and 8 bases from J, the gap between germline ends came to 13 bases. CDR1 is LNHDA and CDR2 is SQIVND in the germline V gene (reference sequence). This CDR3 is built from 14 residues. In DNA form, the CDR3 reads TGTGCCAGTAGTATTATAGGGAACGGGGAAAAACTGTTTTTT. Translated: CASSIIGNGEKLFF.

This clonotype was counted a few times. The rearrangement uses TRBV28 and TRBJ2-5; 7 positions agree with TRBD2. Germline CDR1 reads MDHEN; CDR2 reads SYDVKM. V lost 3 bases, J lost 3 bases, and 7 bases stayed unmatched. This CDR3 contains 15 residues. The CDR3 DNA follows: TGTGCCAGCAGTTTGGAGACTAGCAGCGAAGAGACCCAGTACTTC. Residues: CASSLETSSEETQYF.

This sequence joins TRBV2 and TRBJ2-2, with 8 bases lining up with TRBD1. Germline CDR1 reads SNHLY; CDR2 reads FYNNEI. The CDR3 runs 14 residues. V lost 7 bases to trimming and J lost 5 bases; unmatched junction nucleotides: 6. This CDR3 is CASTRTGQTGELFF. The CDR3 nucleotides read TGTGCCAGCACCAGGACAGGGCAAACCGGGGAGCTGTTTTTT.